Below are 25 T cell receptor beta chains sequenced from a single sample in a study of cytomegalovirus exposure and HLA in healthy donors. The protocol was immunoSEQ multiplex PCR, while the TCRdb copy is restricted to in-frame clones and leaves out a portion. The sample holds around 130,000 clones; over 85% are singletons and the top ten take over 3%. The specimen sequenced was PBMCs. The receptors were sampled from a man aged 25 to 40 in good health and CMV-seronegative.

The chain's CDR3 is CASRGGWTRNTEAFF. The CDR3, as DNA: TGTGCCAGCAGGGGGGGTTGGACGAGGAACACTGAAGCTTTCTTT. This chain connects TRBV6-6 to TRBJ1-1, with TRBD1 as a possible D gene (5 bases). CDR1 and CDR2 from the germline V gene are MNHNY and SVGAGI (reference sequence). The V end was cut by 6 bases, the J end by 1 base, with 15 bases between. The CDR3 has 15 residues.

V and J are TRBV5-1 and TRBJ2-7; a possible D gene is TRBD1 (6 bases). The V gene's germline CDR1 is SGHRS and CDR2 YFSETQ. The germline V and J ends were trimmed by 0 bases and 2 bases, with 9 bases remaining between them. The CDR3 runs to 14 residues. The CDR3 region is CASSLEGETYEQYF. CDR3 bases: TGCGCCAGCAGCTTGGAGGGGGAAACCTACGAGCAGTACTTC.

V usage is TRBV4-3 and J usage is TRBJ2-2; 8 bases agree with TRBD1. Germline V gene data show CDR1 as LGHNA and CDR2 as YSLEER. The CDR3 length is 16 residues. Trimming removed 5 bases from V and 7 bases from J; junction bases left unmatched: 12. DNA of the CDR3: TGCGCCAGCAGCTCTCACCCCGGGACAGGCATCGGGGAGCTGTTTTTT. This translates into CASSSHPGTGIGELFF.

The chain combines TRBV5-1 with TRBJ1-1, with TRBD1 matching 9 bases. The CDR3 extends over 14 amino acids. Trimming cost V 5 bases and J 5 bases; bases outside gene matches: 7. CDR1 and CDR2 (germline): SGHRS, YFSETQ. In DNA form, the CDR3 reads TGCGCCAGCAGAAGCCACAGGGGGCGGACTGAAGCTTTCTTT. It specifies CASRSHRGRTEAFF.

The V call is TRBV4-1, the J call TRBJ1-1, with a weak D call TRBD1 (6 bases). This CDR3 has 14 amino acids. CDR1 MGHRA and CDR2 YSYEKL come from the germline V gene. The V end was cut by 4 bases, the J end by 4 bases, with 13 bases between. The CDR3 region has the DNA TGCGCCAGCAGCCCAAAAGGGGGGGGCACTGAAGCTTTCTTT. Translated: CASSPKGGGTEAFF.

This chain uses TRBV18 with TRBJ2-7, with TRBD1 matching 12 bases. V trimming: 0 bases; J trimming: 5 bases; junction bases outside the gene matches: 8. The germline V gene encodes CDR1 KGHSH and CDR2 LQKENI. The CDR3 runs to 17 residues. CDR3 residues: CASSPPGGTGGQNEQYF. The DNA of the CDR3 is TGTGCCAGCTCACCACCGGGAGGGACAGGGGGCCAGAACGAGCAGTACTTC. The entire variable domain, with the rest obtained from reference TRBV18 and TRBJ2-7, is as follows: NAGVMQNPRHLVRRRGQEARLRCSPMKGHSHVYWYRQLPEEGLKFMVYLQKENIIDESGMPKERFSAEFPKEGPSILRIQQVVRGDSAAYFCASSPPGGTGGQNEQYFGPGTRLTVT.

V is TRBV7-3 and J is TRBJ2-2, with D maybe TRBD1 (6 bases). The V gene lost 3 bases and the J gene lost 2 bases, with 16 bases spanning the gap. This CDR3 has 17 amino acids. The germline V gene has CDR1 SGHTA and CDR2 FQGTGA. The CDR3 DNA reads TGTGCCAGCAGCTTCACTGGACACAGGGTTAACACCGGGGAGCTGTTTTTT. It translates to CASSFTGHRVNTGELFF.

This chain joins TRBV5-1 and TRBJ1-1, with D perhaps matching TRBD1 (6 bases). The germline CDR1 and CDR2 sequences are SGHRS and YFSETQ. Deletions cut 4 bases from V and 5 bases from J, with 15 bases between. CDR3 length: 14 residues. The CDR3 DNA sequence: TGCGCCAGCAGCCCGCGACAGGCGGATACTGAAGCTTTCTTT. This gives the protein CASSPRQADTEAFF.

The chain is built from TRBV6-1 and TRBJ2-7, with D unclear. The V and J ends lost 4 bases and 4 bases respectively, with 5 bases between them. The CDR3 is 11 residues long. In germline, CDR1 is MNHNS, CDR2 SASEGT. CDR3 bases: TGTGCCAGCAGTGTTCAGTACGAGCAGTACTTC. The encoded protein is CASSVQYEQYF.

CDR3 sequence: CASSPGTGLKGEQYF. The CDR3 DNA reads TGTGCCAGCTCACCGGGGACAGGGTTAAAGGGCGAGCAGTACTTC. This chain joins TRBV18 and TRBJ2-7; 9 positions agree with TRBD1. Germline V gene sequence: CDR1 KGHSH, CDR2 LQKENI. The trim removed 3 bases at V and 6 bases at J, leaving 9 bases unmatched. The CDR3 has 15 residues. Complete variable domain (other parts from reference TRBV18 and TRBJ2-7): NAGVMQNPRHLVRRRGQEARLRCSPMKGHSHVYWYRQLPEEGLKFMVYLQKENIIDESGMPKERFSAEFPKEGPSILRIQQVVRGDSAAYFCASSPGTGLKGEQYFGPGTRLTVT.

In its sample, this clone was seen once. The V and J genes are TRBV7-2 and TRBJ1-1, with a tentative D call TRBD1 (5 bases). V was shortened by 2 bases and J by 3 bases, with 13 bases between the two germline ends. Germline V CDR1 and CDR2: SGHTA, FQGNSA. CDR3 length equals 15 residues. CDR3: CASSLYFGGDTEAFF. CDR3 in DNA: TGTGCCAGCAGCTTATATTTTGGGGGGGACACTGAAGCTTTCTTT.

The genes are TRBV25-1 and TRBJ1-3, with TRBD1 as a possible D gene (6 bases). Trimming took 5 bases from V and 2 from J, leaving 13 bases between them. The length of the CDR3 is 15 residues. Looked up from germline, CDR1 is MGHDK and CDR2 is SYGVNS. CDR3 in amino acids: CASSSRGKAGNTIYF. DNA for the CDR3: TGTGCCAGCAGTTCCAGGGGAAAGGCTGGAAACACCATATATTTT. The full variable domain, with the rest looked up from reference TRBV25-1 and TRBJ1-3, is EADIYQTPRYLVIGTGKKITLECSQTMGHDKMYWYQQDPGMELHLIHYSYGVNSTEKGDLSSESTVSRIRTEHFPLTLESARPSHTSQYLCASSSRGKAGNTIYFGEGSWLTVV.

The gene calls are TRBV28 and TRBJ1-4, with 9 bases that match TRBD1. Germline CDR1 and CDR2: MDHEN and SYDVKM. The J segment lost 14 bases and the V segment lost 3 bases, leaving 4 bases of the junction unmatched. The CDR3 has 12 residues. The CDR3 sequence is CASSLGQGRLFF. DNA of the CDR3: TGTGCCAGCAGTTTGGGACAGGGTAGGCTGTTTTTT.

The rearrangement joins TRBV4-3 to TRBJ2-1; 8 bases fit TRBD1. The CDR3 covers 12 residues. Germline CDR1 is LGHNA and CDR2 is YSLEER. J lost 8 bases, V lost 6 bases, and 3 bases had no gene match. CDR3 amino acids: CASRAQGDEQFF. Here the CDR3 DNA reads TGCGCCAGCAGGGCACAGGGGGATGAGCAGTTCTTC.

The J gene is TRBJ1-6, the V gene TRBV15; tentative D call: TRBD1 (6 bases). Germline V gene lookup returns CDR1 LNHNV and CDR2 YYDKDF (reference sequence). CDR3 length: 13 amino acids. Trimming left V 1 base short and J 13 bases short, with 11 bases between. The DNA for the CDR3 is TGTGCCACCAGCAGAGTCGGACAGTTCCCCCTCCACTTT. It is translated as CATSRVGQFPLHF.

CDR3 in DNA: TGTGCCAGCTCATCGCCGGCGTCGACTAGTGCTAATGAGCAGTTCTTC. It specifies CASSSPASTSANEQFF. V is TRBV18 and J is TRBJ2-1; maybe TRBD2 (6 bases). Germline V gives CDR1 KGHSH, CDR2 LQKENI. CDR3 size: 16 residues. V was shortened by 5 bases and J by 7 bases, with 21 bases between the two germline ends.

The chain employs TRBV29-1 and TRBJ1-1; 9 bases align to TRBD1. The CDR3 has 13 residues. Germline CDR1 SQVTM, CDR2 ANQGSEA. V lost 1 base to trimming and J lost 5 bases; unmatched junction nucleotides: 2. Here the CDR3 reads CSVEGQGGTEAFF. The CDR3 nucleotides are TGCAGCGTTGAAGGACAGGGGGGGACTGAAGCTTTCTTT.

The V call is TRBV23-1, the J call TRBJ2-3, with a possible D match to TRBD1 (5 bases). TRBV23-1 is an ORF; its function is uncertain. This CDR3 spans 15 amino acids. The germline V and J ends were trimmed by 4 bases and 6 bases, with 17 bases remaining between them. This CDR3 reads CASSRVGAVGDTQYF. CDR3 sequence (DNA): TGCGCCAGCAGTCGAGTAGGGGCAGTTGGGGATACGCAGTATTTT.

As for this clone: The same CDR3 also results from other DNA sequences found in this sample. This chain joins TRBV6-5 and TRBJ2-5; D might be TRBD1 (6 bases). The CDR3 has 14 residues. Trimming cost V 6 bases and J 0 bases, with 11 bases left between them. The germline CDR1 and CDR2 sequences are MNHEY and SVGAGI. The CDR3 sequence: CASSYRTDQETQYF. As DNA, the CDR3 is TGTGCCAGCAGCTACCGGACAGACCAAGAGACCCAGTACTTC.

The V gene is TRBV5-1, the J gene TRBJ2-5; 13 bases align to TRBD2. CDR3 length: 16 amino acids. The V and J ends lost 5 bases and 2 bases, in that order; junction bases with no gene match: 6. The germline gives CDR1 SGHRS, CDR2 YFSETQ. The CDR3 nucleotides are TGCGCCAGCAGACTAGCGGGGGGGCCGGGGCAAGAGACCCAGTACTTC. Protein sequence: CASRLAGGPGQETQYF.

The rearrangement uses TRBV2 and TRBJ1-2; 10 nucleotides agree with TRBD1. CDR1 SNHLY and CDR2 FYNNEI come from the germline V gene. The CDR3 totals 15 residues. Trimming removed 6 bases from V and 0 bases from J; junction bases left unmatched: 4. CDR3 amino acids: CASREDRGTNYGYTF. Written as DNA, the CDR3 is TGTGCCAGCAGGGAGGACAGGGGGACTAACTATGGCTACACCTTC.

V and J are TRBV4-3 and TRBJ1-2; TRBD1 is a possible D gene (5 bases). V lost 0 bases and J lost 6, with 14 bases in between. The CDR3 contains 15 residues. Per the germline V gene, CDR1 is LGHNA and CDR2 is YSLEER. This CDR3 is CASSQDSGHADGYTF. Here the CDR3 DNA reads TGCGCCAGCAGCCAAGATTCAGGGCATGCGGATGGCTACACCTTC.

The chain has TRBV25-1 and TRBJ2-7; 9 bases fit TRBD1. Trimming removed 4 bases from V and 5 bases from J; junction bases left unmatched: 9. This CDR3 region has 15 residues. From germline, CDR1 is MGHDK and CDR2 SYGVNS. The CDR3 DNA follows: TGTGCCAGCAGTGCCAGGGGGACAGGGATAAACGAGCAGTACTTC. It codes for CASSARGTGINEQYF.

The chain joins TRBV19 to TRBJ1-1, with D unclear. The CDR3 sequence is 13 residues long. Looked up from germline, CDR1 is LNHDA and CDR2 is SQIVND (reference sequence). V was clipped by 4 bases and J by 4 bases, with 10 bases between them. This CDR3 is CASSSATGTEAFF. The CDR3 nucleotides are TGTGCCAGTAGTAGTGCGACGGGCACTGAAGCTTTCTTT.

The J gene is TRBJ2-7, the V gene TRBV18, with 7 bases fitting TRBD1. CDR3 size: 15 residues. The trim removed 3 bases at V and 2 bases at J, leaving 7 bases unmatched. CDR1 KGHSH and CDR2 LQKENI come from the germline V gene. The CDR3 loop is CASSPGRQGAYEQYF. The CDR3 DNA sequence: TGTGCCAGCTCACCCGGTCGGCAGGGGGCCTACGAGCAGTACTTC.